Each of the 10 T cell receptor beta chains below was sequenced from the same sample in a study of blood T cell repertoires in COVID-19 (dated by TCRdb to about 2020). Receptor amplification or capture employed the immunoSEQ multiplex PCR assay. The table comes from immuneACCESS by way of TCRdb, which keeps in-frame sequences with V and J called. Part of the clones is missing from these tables; in studies checked, under half for an unresolved V gene and the rest for unknown reasons. The sample table holds roughly 190,000 clones, of which roughly 79% were seen once. 9.5% to 11% of the sample lies in the top ten. Input material: peripheral blood. These receptors all stem from a woman between 40 and 55 years old with COVID-19, enrolled during active disease.

The chain couples TRBV5-4 to TRBJ2-2, with D possibly being TRBD2 (5 bases). The V and J ends lost 3 bases and 2 bases respectively, with 8 bases between them. The CDR3 runs 14 residues. Looked up from germline, CDR1 is SGHNT and CDR2 is YYREEE (reference sequence). CDR3 amino acids: CASSSGLNTGELFF. CDR3 bases: TGTGCCAGCAGCTCGGGGTTAAACACCGGGGAGCTGTTTTTT.

This clone was counted once. This chain uses TRBV20-1 with TRBJ2-5; D gene uncertain. V was shortened by 6 bases and J by 5 bases, with 10 bases between the two germline ends. The CDR3 is made up of 11 amino acids. Looked up from germline, CDR1 is DFQATT and CDR2 is SNEGSKA (reference sequence). DNA for the CDR3: TGCAGTGCATTGTCCGTTGAGACCCAGTACTTC. Residues: CSALSVETQYF.

J is TRBJ1-5 and V is TRBV3-1 (or the pseudogene TRBV3-2); possible D gene TRBD1, 6 bases. Germline V lookup: CDR1 LGHDT, CDR2 YNNKEL (reference sequence). The CDR3 loop spans 13 amino acids. The V end was cut by 3 bases, the J end by 4 bases, with 7 bases between. Written as DNA, the CDR3 is TGTGCCAGCAGCCAGGACAGAAATCAGCCCCAGCATTTT. It is translated as CASSQDRNQPQHF.

J is TRBJ2-1 and V is TRBV6-5; possible D gene TRBD1, 5 bases. From germline, CDR1 is MNHEY and CDR2 SVGAGI. The CDR3 totals 12 residues. The V end was cut by 6 bases, the J end by 9 bases, with 12 bases between. CDR3 sequence reads: CASRDTSSEQFF. CDR3 DNA sequence: TGTGCCAGCAGGGACACCTCCAGTGAGCAGTTCTTC.

This rearrangement joins TRBV7-3 to TRBJ2-1; no reliable D call. Trimming removed 2 bases at V and 7 bases at J, with 15 bases between. This CDR3 has 15 amino acids. Germline-derived CDR1 and CDR2 are SGHTA and FQGTGA. CDR3 bases: TGTGCCAGCAGCTTAGGGTTGGGCTCCAGGAATGAGCAGTTCTTC. Translation gives CASSLGLGSRNEQFF.

CDR3 coding DNA: TGTGCCTGGAGTGTAGAAGGCGGGATTTCGTCCTATGGCTACACCTTC. It codes for CAWSVEGGISSYGYTF. The V gene is TRBV30, the J gene TRBJ1-2; D gene ambiguous. The CDR3 contains 16 residues. Germline V lookup: CDR1 GTSNPN, CDR2 SVGIG (reference sequence). V lost 0 bases to trimming and J lost 4 bases, with 18 bases between them.

The chain combines TRBV11-3 with TRBJ2-2; a possible D gene is TRBD1 (5 bases). The CDR3 has 13 amino acids. The germline V gene has CDR1 SGHNT and CDR2 YENEEA. Trimming took off 5 bases at V and 7 bases at J, with 11 bases between the two ends. The CDR3 bases are TGTGCCAGCAGCGCTCAGGGTATCGGGGAGCTGTTTTTT. Protein sequence: CASSAQGIGELFF.

CDR3 region: CASSLIAGVGNEQFF. In nucleotides, the CDR3 is TGTGCCAGCAGCTTAATAGCGGGAGTAGGCAATGAGCAGTTCTTC. This chain joins TRBV7-3 and TRBJ2-1; 9 bases align to TRBD2. The J segment lost 6 bases and the V segment lost 1 base, leaving 4 bases of the junction unmatched. Looked up from germline, CDR1 is SGHTA and CDR2 is FQGTGA. The CDR3 consists of 15 residues.

The chain links TRBV10-3 to TRBJ1-2, with D tentatively TRBD1 (5 bases). In germline, CDR1 is ENHRY, CDR2 SYGVKD. Trimming removed 3 bases at V and 0 bases at J, with 8 bases between. The CDR3 length is 14 residues. The CDR3 DNA follows: TGTGCCATCAGTGAACAGGTAGCTAACTATGGCTACACCTTC. Protein product: CAISEQVANYGYTF.

J is TRBJ2-1 and V is TRBV30; no clear D. Germline CDR1 reads GTSNPN; CDR2 reads SVGIG (reference sequence). There are 14 residues in the CDR3. Trimming took 2 bases from V and 0 from J, leaving 8 bases between them. The CDR3 sequence: CAWSSGYSYNEQFF. The CDR3 coding sequence is TGTGCCTGGAGTTCCGGGTACTCCTACAATGAGCAGTTCTTC.